Listed here are 21 T cell receptor beta chains from one sample, sequenced in a study of tumor-infiltrating lymphocytes in primary liver carcinoma. The study extracted blood RNA from unsorted whole blood and also extracted germline DNA. With around 450 ng total RNA as template and a constant-region primer, TCR beta cDNA was made. For TCR beta, libraries were produced by three nested multiplex PCR rounds using slightly modified ARM-PCR. TRBV1-TRBV30 forward primers paired with a C-beta reverse primer were used in the first two PCR rounds, which ran roughly 10 cycles each. TCRdb reprocessed the multiplex PCR reads with MiXCR, giving one entry per CDR3 protein. The data hold about 200,000 distinct CDR3 sequences, with less than 65% observed a single time. Sequencing input: peripheral blood. The receptors derive from a woman in her sixties with primary liver carcinoma and hepatitis B virus infection.

As regards this clonotype: A much larger clone lies a single base off, so this may be a read error. CDR3 nucleotides: TGTGCCAGCAGTTACGATGGTAGCGGGAGGGGGTTCTACAATGAGCAGTTCTTC. This codes for CASSYDGSGRGFYNEQFF. The chain links TRBV6-5 to TRBJ2-1, with 11 bases aligning to TRBD2. J gave up 3 bases and V 2 bases, and 9 bases lay outside the gene matches. Germline values: CDR1 MNHEY, CDR2 SVGAGI. This CDR3 comprises 18 residues.

A note on this clonotype: This may arise from a read error, as a much more abundant clone is one base away. The chain links TRBV6-6 to TRBJ1-1; D is unresolved. Between the trimmed V and J ends, which lost 6 bases and 12 bases, there was a span of 26 bases. The CDR3 loop spans 15 amino acids. Germline assignment: CDR1 MNHNY and CDR2 SVGAGI (reference sequence). CDR3 sequence: CASSYNNPGRAWSFF. In DNA, the CDR3 is TGTGCCAGCAGCTATAATAATCCCGGACGCGCATGGTCTTTCTTT.

This clonotype was picked up one time. This may come from a read error, since a much larger clone is one base off. The chain has TRBV4-1 and TRBJ2-3, with D tentatively TRBD1 (5 bases). The germline V gene has CDR1 MGHRA and CDR2 YSYEKL. The CDR3 length is 15 residues. The CDR3: CASSQDGRGTDTRYF. The CDR3 bases are TGCGCCAGCAGCCAAGACGGAAGGGGAACAGATACGCGGTATTTT.

Comment on this clonotype: At one end the junction does not follow the germline gene, possibly because of a read error. The chain links TRBV11-2 to TRBJ2-7; the D gene is possibly TRBD2 (5 bases). Germline lookup yields CDR1 SGHAT and CDR2 FQNNGV. This CDR3 region has 15 residues. As DNA, the CDR3 is TGTGCCAGCAGCTACCCCCTGGCTAGCTCCTACGAGCGGTACTTC. Its translation is CASSYPLASSYERYF.

This rearrangement joins TRBV7-8 to TRBJ2-3; 10 nucleotides line up with TRBD2. There are 17 residues in the CDR3. The ends lost 2 bases at V and 3 bases at J; junction bases unmatched: 8. The germline V gene has CDR1 SGHVS and CDR2 FQNEAQ. The CDR3 here is CASSLPASGRSTDTQYF. The CDR3 bases are TGTGCCAGCAGCTTACCCGCTAGCGGGAGATCGACAGATACGCAGTATTTT.

At least ten counts were recorded for this clonotype. The chain combines TRBV28 with TRBJ2-7; possibly TRBD1 for D (6 bases). V lost 3 bases and J 10 bases, leaving 19 bases between the germline ends. The CDR3 totals 14 residues. The germline CDR1 and CDR2 sequences are MDHEN and SYDVKM. CDR3 sequence reads: CASSFSDRFSSQYF. The CDR3 DNA sequence: TGTGCCAGCAGTTTCAGTGACAGGTTTTCTTCCCAGTACTTC.

The sample holds many counts of this clonotype. CDR3 amino acids: CASSVNRTNPPSSYEQYF. The CDR3 DNA reads as TGCGCCAGCAGTGTGAATCGAACAAACCCACCAAGCTCCTACGAGCAGTACTTC. The chain joins TRBV10-1 to TRBJ2-7; D unclear. Germline CDR1 and CDR2: WNHNN and SYGVQD (reference sequence). V was pared by 4 bases and J by 0 bases, with 22 bases between. This CDR3 comprises 18 residues.

The chain employs TRBV11-3 and TRBJ1-1; tentatively, D is TRBD1 (5 bases). The CDR3 extends over 15 amino acids. Trimming stripped 1 base from V and 6 bases from J, with 15 bases between. Germline CDR1 SGHNT, CDR2 YENEEA. Here the CDR3 DNA reads TGTGCCAGCAGCTTAGTGGGGCCGGGATACGCTGAAGCTTTCTTT. This codes for CASSLVGPGYAEAFF.

The genes are TRBV2 and TRBJ2-5; 12 positions agree with TRBD2. This CDR3 spans 16 amino acids. With V trimmed by 6 bases and J by 3 bases, 8 bases remained unmatched. Germline CDR1 reads SNHLY; CDR2 reads FYNNEI. In nucleotides, the CDR3 is TGTGCCAGCAGCCAGACTAGCGGGGGCGCGAAAGAGACCCAGTACTTC. Residues: CASSQTSGGAKETQYF.

About this clonotype: Just one base apart from a much larger clone, this may be a read error. This rearrangement joins TRBV4-1 to TRBJ2-4; TRBD2 is a possible D gene (6 bases). The germline V gene encodes CDR1 MGHRA and CDR2 YSYEKL. The CDR3 covers 16 residues. The V gene lost 8 bases and the J gene lost 3 bases, with 20 bases spanning the gap. CDR3: CASRPVGGRGKNIQYF. The CDR3, as DNA: TGCGCCAGCCGCCCCGTGGGAGGTAGGGGCAAAAACATTCAGTACTTC.

V usage is TRBV5-1 and J usage is TRBJ1-3; D is possibly TRBD1 (5 bases). V lost 0 bases to trimming and J lost 5 bases, with 12 bases between them. Germline assignment: CDR1 SGHRS and CDR2 YFSETQ. The CDR3 length is 15 residues. The CDR3 region is CASSLGQGMRNTIYF. The CDR3 coding sequence is TGCGCCAGCAGCTTGGGGCAGGGCATGAGAAACACCATATATTTT.

As to this clonotype: The CDR3 does not end in the conserved phenylalanine or tryptophan, so this is likely a read error. The rearrangement joins TRBV6-5 to TRBJ2-1; 7 bases are shared with TRBD2. V lost 9 bases to trimming and J lost 6 bases; unmatched junction nucleotides: 14. The CDR3 is made up of 15 amino acids. Germline V gene sequence: CDR1 MNHEY, CDR2 SVGAGI. For the CDR3, the DNA is TGTGCCAGTAGGGGAGGGACCTCCAACCTCAATGAGCAGTTCCTC. It specifies CASRGGTSNLNEQFL.

This clonotype occurred a few times. The chain carries TRBV5-4 and TRBJ1-2; perhaps TRBD1 as D (5 bases). The CDR3 is made up of 15 amino acids. Germline CDR1 and CDR2: SGHNT and YYREEE (reference sequence). V was cut by 0 bases and J by 3 bases, with 12 bases left in between. CDR3 residues: CASSLGGENYYGYTF. CDR3 in DNA: TGTGCCAGCAGCTTGGGAGGGGAAAATTACTATGGCTACACCTTC.

Concerning this clonotype: One end of the junction varies from germline; a read error may be responsible. The chain uses TRBV3-1 and TRBJ2-1; D gene unclear. CDR1 and CDR2 (germline): LGHDT, YNNKEL (reference sequence). The length of the CDR3 is 15 residues. Here the CDR3 DNA reads TGTTCCAGCAGCCTCCGACCGAGCTCCTACAATGAGCAGTTCTTC. Translation gives CSSSLRPSSYNEQFF.

In the case of this clonotype: Being one base from a much bigger clone, this may be a read error. The rearrangement joins TRBV4-1 to TRBJ2-1, with 9 bases lining up with TRBD2. The CDR3 covers 16 residues. V gave up 6 bases and J gave up 9 bases; unmatched junction bases: 15. Germline assignment: CDR1 MGHRA and CDR2 YSYEKL. The CDR3 spells CASRRWGREGRCEQFF. CDR3 DNA: TGCGCCAGCAGAAGATGGGGGCGGGAGGGCCGATGTGAGCAGTTCTTC.

With regard to this clonotype: The CDR3 does not end in the conserved phenylalanine or tryptophan, so this is likely a read error. The gene calls are TRBV11-2 and TRBJ2-5; a weak D match, TRBD2 (5 bases). Germline CDR1 is SGHAT and CDR2 is FQNNGV. The CDR3 is made up of 15 amino acids. The CDR3, as DNA: TGTGTCAGCAGCTTAGAGTATAGCGCTTACGAGACCCAGTACTTG. Residues: CVSSLEYSAYETQYL.

Of note for this clonotype: The DNA is left out, because the CDR3 cannot be placed on it with certainty; the CDR3 is given as TCRdb lists it. The V gene is TRBV4-2, the J gene TRBJ2-4; the table's TRBD2 call for D was not verified on the DNA. Germline lookup yields CDR1 LGHNA and CDR2 YNFKEQ. The CDR3 contains 20 residues when both ends are counted. The CDR3 protein is CVSSQESPNGRVGPGNIQHF.

A note on this clonotype: One end of the junction does not line up with germline, which may come from a read error. The CDR3 bases are TGCAACGTTGTGGGTGGGACCAAAAACATTCAGTATTTC. Encoded protein: CNVVGGTKNIQYF. This rearrangement joins TRBV29-1 to TRBJ2-4; D is perhaps TRBD1 or TRBD2 (5 bases each). Germline CDR1 SQVTM, CDR2 ANQGSEA. The CDR3 has 13 amino acids.

As to this clonotype: A much larger clone lies a single base off, so this may be a read error. The J gene is TRBJ1-2, the V gene TRBV6-5; TRBD1 aligns across 8 bases. CDR3 size: 16 residues. Germline trimming cut 10 bases from V and 6 bases from J; bases unmatched to any gene: 19. The germline CDR1 and CDR2 sequences are MNHEY and SVGAGI. In DNA, the CDR3 is TGTGCCACCCAGGGCAGGGGGCGCCTCTATGACCATGGCTACACCTTC. Protein sequence: CATQGRGRLYDHGYTF.

Comments on this clonotype: Relative to the germline gene, one junction end is altered; a read error may explain this. This rearrangement joins TRBV11-2 to TRBJ2-3; the D is unclear. The CDR3 has 13 residues. CDR1 and CDR2 from the germline V gene are SGHAT and FQNNGV. CDR3 residues: CARSLKGTDTQYF. The CDR3 DNA reads TGTGCCCGCAGCTTAAAGGGAACAGATACGCAGTATTTT. Looking up the rest from reference TRBV11-2 and TRBJ2-3 gives the full variable domain: EAGVAQSPRYKIIEKRQSVAFWCNPISGHATLYWYQQILGQGPKLLIQFQNNGVVDDSQLPKDRFSAERLKGVDSTLKIQPAKLEDSAVYLCARSLKGTDTQYFGPGTRLTVL.

The sample holds many counts of this clonotype. This rearrangement joins TRBV6-5 to TRBJ1-1, with D unclear. The CDR3 is 16 amino acids. The germline gives CDR1 MNHEY, CDR2 SVGAGI. Trimming pared 0 bases from V and 1 base from J, leaving 12 bases between. CDR3 nucleotides: TGTGCCAGCAGTTACTCGATAGTACGGGCGAACACTGAAGCTTTCTTT. Encoded protein: CASSYSIVRANTEAFF.